One sample yielded the 30 T cell receptor beta chains listed below, sequenced in a study of T cells expressing NK-cell markers. Reanalyzing the 5' RACE reads, TCRdb keeps one entry per CDR3 protein, without DNA. Its table records about 460,000 distinct CDR3 sequences. Sequencing was done on a sample of blood T cells: a sorted CD56 or NKG2C T cell subset, CD4+ or CD8+ T cells, or bulk PBMC T cells (not recorded which). Receptors were obtained from a woman aged 45-65 years in good health.

V gene TRBV11-2 combines with J gene TRBJ2-7; TCRdb picks TRBD1, but there is no DNA to check that call. CDR1 is SGHAT, CDR2 FQNNGV, per germline. The CDR3 is 16 amino acids. CDR3 sequence: CASSDPGTGLSYEQYF.

The V and J genes are TRBV5-1 and TRBJ2-7; checking the TCRdb D call of TRBD1 is not possible without DNA. The V gene's germline CDR1 is SGHRS and CDR2 YFSETQ. This CDR3 has 12 residues. This CDR3 reads CASRTGAGEQYF.

The CDR3 is CASSSEPSGVGANVLTF. The chain couples TRBV5-1 to TRBJ2-6; TCRdb's D gene call, TRBD1, goes unchecked for lack of DNA. CDR1 and CDR2 from the germline V gene are SGHRS and YFSETQ. This CDR3 is built from 17 residues.

This CDR3 reads CASSLQGQNGELFF. V is TRBV7-2 and J is TRBJ2-2; the D call from TCRdb, TRBD1, cannot be confirmed without DNA. Germline-derived CDR1 and CDR2 are SGHTA and FQGNSA. The CDR3 contains 14 residues.

The chain has TRBV24-1 and TRBJ2-3; TCRdb gives TRBD2 as the D gene, but with no DNA this cannot be confirmed. CDR3 length: 15 amino acids. Germline values: CDR1 KGHDR, CDR2 SFDVKD. The CDR3: CATSDGAGAGDTQYF.

V is TRBV10-3 and J is TRBJ2-5; checking the TCRdb D call of TRBD1 is not possible without DNA. Germline CDR1 and CDR2: ENHRY and SYGVKD. This CDR3 has 12 amino acids. The CDR3 protein is CAIRGGGETQYF.

J is TRBJ2-1 and V is TRBV20-1; TCRdb outputs TRBD2, but without DNA this stays unchecked. The CDR3 runs to 15 residues. Germline V lookup: CDR1 DFQATT, CDR2 SNEGSKA (reference sequence). CDR3 sequence: CSARALAGGPWQQFF.

J is TRBJ2-1 and V is TRBV7-8. In germline, CDR1 is SGHVS, CDR2 FQNEAQ. The CDR3 covers 16 residues. The CDR3 region is CASSLLQHFDPDEQFF.

J is TRBJ2-2 and V is TRBV10-3; TCRdb lists TRBD1, though no DNA is available to test this call. This CDR3 has 13 residues. Germline V gene data show CDR1 as ENHRY and CDR2 as SYGVKD. The CDR3 sequence is CAIGTGNTGELFF.

The chain combines TRBV5-1 with TRBJ2-7; TCRdb returns TRBD2, unconfirmable since there is no DNA. This CDR3 is 18 amino acids long. From germline, CDR1 is SGHRS and CDR2 YFSETQ. The CDR3 reads CASSLGLAGFRSSYEQYF.

V gene TRBV12-3 or TRBV12-4 combines with J gene TRBJ2-7; without DNA, the TCRdb call of TRBD1 cannot be checked. The CDR3 is 16 amino acids. This chain's CDR3 is CASSTGGRMNSYEQYF.

The CDR3 here is CASSSFNYGYTF. This chain connects TRBV5-6 to TRBJ1-2. CDR1 and CDR2 (germline): SGHDT, YYEEEE. The CDR3 is made up of 12 amino acids.

The chain joins TRBV2 to TRBJ2-5. Germline loops: CDR1 SNHLY, CDR2 FYNNEI. CDR3 length: 12 residues. The CDR3 reads CASSKGTETQYF.

The chain joins TRBV7-9 to TRBJ2-6. Germline values: CDR1 SEHNR, CDR2 FQNEAQ (reference sequence). This CDR3 has 15 amino acids. This chain's CDR3 is CASSSSGYRANVLTF. The complete variable domain, with remaining parts taken from reference TRBV7-9 and TRBJ2-6, reads DTGVSQNPRHKITKRGQNVTFRCDPISEHNRLYWYRQTLGQGPEFLTYFQNEAQLEKSRLLSDRFSAERPKGSFSTLEIQRTEQGDSAMYLCASSSSGYRANVLTFGAGSRLTVL.

The J gene is TRBJ2-7, the V gene TRBV30; TCRdb's assignment of TRBD2 cannot be checked, as there is no DNA. This CDR3 comprises 13 residues. Germline V gene data show CDR1 as GTSNPN and CDR2 as SVGIG (reference sequence). This CDR3 reads CAWSSKLVSEQYF.

J is TRBJ2-2 and V is TRBV18. Germline CDR1 and CDR2: KGHSH and LQKENI. The CDR3 sequence is 13 residues long. The CDR3 reads CASFLSVREELFF.

The chain couples TRBV11-2 to TRBJ2-3; absent DNA, TCRdb's TRBD1 call cannot be checked. There are 15 residues in the CDR3. Looked up from germline, CDR1 is SGHAT and CDR2 is FQNNGV. The chain's CDR3 is CASSLRGGETDTQYF.

V gene TRBV7-2 combines with J gene TRBJ2-7; the D call of TRBD2 rests on TCRdb alone, since no DNA is present to check it. This CDR3 contains 14 residues. Per the germline V gene, CDR1 is SGHTA and CDR2 is FQGNSA. Here the CDR3 reads CASSLAATSGEQYF.

The rearrangement joins TRBV6-1 to TRBJ2-7; checking the TCRdb D call of TRBD2 is not possible without DNA. Germline CDR1 reads MNHNS; CDR2 reads SASEGT. CDR3 size: 12 residues. CDR3 sequence reads: CASRTSTYEQYF.

The rearrangement links TRBV12-3 or TRBV12-4 to TRBJ1-1. The CDR3 contains 12 residues. The chain's CDR3 is CASRRWVTEAFF.

This rearrangement joins TRBV6-1 to TRBJ1-2. Germline CDR1 and CDR2: MNHNS and SASEGT. CDR3 length: 11 amino acids. This CDR3 is CASSTMGGYTF.

The rearrangement uses TRBV7-9 and TRBJ2-1. The length of the CDR3 is 11 residues. Germline assignment: CDR1 SEHNR and CDR2 FQNEAQ (reference sequence). CDR3 sequence: CASSPVVQQFF.

This chain uses TRBV24-1 with TRBJ2-4; as DNA is missing, the TRBD1 call by TCRdb cannot be tested. Per the germline V gene, CDR1 is KGHDR and CDR2 is SFDVKD. The CDR3 runs to 16 residues. The CDR3 spells CATSDPNRGAKNIQYF.

The rearrangement joins TRBV11-3 to TRBJ2-2; TCRdb designates TRBD1, a call that cannot be tested without DNA. Germline V CDR1 and CDR2: SGHNT, YENEEA. The CDR3 runs to 16 residues. The CDR3: CASSFGGAGNTGELFF.

The V gene is TRBV6-6, the J gene TRBJ2-7; TCRdb's D gene call, TRBD1, goes unchecked for lack of DNA. The V gene's germline CDR1 is MNHNY and CDR2 SVGAGI (reference sequence). There are 13 residues in the CDR3. The CDR3 here is CASSYTGGGEQYF.

The rearrangement joins TRBV2 to TRBJ2-5. This CDR3 has 16 amino acids. Germline CDR1 SNHLY, CDR2 FYNNEI. CDR3 sequence: CASSLGTSRPQETQYF.

The gene calls are TRBV9 and TRBJ1-1. Germline CDR1 reads SGDLS; CDR2 reads YYNGEE. The CDR3 spans 14 residues. CDR3 residues: CASSSQTVLTEAFF.

The chain carries TRBV5-1 and TRBJ2-1. The CDR3 is 13 amino acids. CDR1 and CDR2 (germline): SGHRS, YFSETQ. CDR3 protein: CASRRLTYNEQFF.

The chain joins TRBV27 to TRBJ1-1; TCRdb calls TRBD1, which cannot be checked without DNA. Germline assignment: CDR1 MNHEY and CDR2 SMNVEV (reference sequence). The length of the CDR3 is 16 residues. The CDR3 is CASSYGASGGNTEAFF.

The chain couples TRBV21-1 to TRBJ1-4. TRBV21-1 is given as a pseudogene. This CDR3 region has 14 residues. CDR3 sequence: CASSKRSPREKLFF.